These 18 T cell receptor beta chains share one sample of origin, sequenced in a study. TCRdb reprocessed the RT-PCR reads via MiXCR and lists one record per CDR3 protein. The table records 650,000 to 800,000 distinct CDR3 sequences, approximately 14% of them present only once. Sequencing was done on a sample of memory CD4+ T cells from blood. The receptors were gathered from a female donor in good health, serving as a healthy control.

This clonotype was seen only a few times. The chain joins TRBV12-3 or TRBV12-4 to TRBJ2-1; TRBD1 aligns across 10 bases. The CDR3 length is 13 residues. The ends lost 10 bases at V and 15 bases at J; junction bases unmatched: 15. The CDR3 DNA follows: TGTGCCACCGACCGGGACAGGGGACTTGGGCGGTTCTTC. Its translation is CATDRDRGLGRFF.

This clonotype was seen a handful of times. This sequence joins TRBV6-5 and TRBJ1-2; 7 bases are a match to TRBD1. The ends lost 6 bases at V and 7 bases at J; junction bases unmatched: 8. Looked up from germline, CDR1 is MNHEY and CDR2 is SVGAGI. This CDR3 contains 13 residues. The CDR3 DNA is TGTGCCAGCAGGAACGACAGGGCGGGTGGCTACACCTTC. This encodes CASRNDRAGGYTF.

To note about this clonotype: A much larger clone differs by one base, so this may be a read error. This chain uses TRBV7-2 with TRBJ2-4; no definite D call. This CDR3 contains 15 residues. CDR1 is SGHTA, CDR2 FQGNSA, per germline. The CDR3 reads CASGLFGSSENIQYF. The CDR3, as DNA: TGTGCCAGCGGCTTATTCGGCAGTTCGGAAAACATTCAGTACTTC.

This clonotype has more than one count but fewer than ten. The V call is TRBV3-1, the J call TRBJ1-2; no clear D. Germline CDR1 and CDR2: LGHDT and YNNKEL (reference sequence). This CDR3 is built from 11 residues. The V gene lost 8 bases and the J gene lost 2 bases, with 6 bases spanning the gap. The CDR3 nucleotides are TGTGCCAGCTTGTCAAACTATGGCTACACCTTC. This codes for CASLSNYGYTF.

Only a few counts were recorded for this clonotype. The rearrangement joins TRBV5-1 to TRBJ2-2; D might be TRBD1 (5 bases). This CDR3 contains 15 residues. V was cut by 2 bases and J by 1 base, with 9 bases left in between. CDR1 and CDR2 from the germline V gene are SGHRS and YFSETQ. The DNA of the CDR3 is TGCGCCAGCAGCTTCTTAGGACAGAACACCGGGGAGCTGTTTTTT. Translated, it gives CASSFLGQNTGELFF.

The genes are TRBV27 and TRBJ1-4; 7 bases are a match to TRBD1. Germline lookup yields CDR1 MNHEY and CDR2 SMNVEV (reference sequence). The trim removed 6 bases at V and 8 bases at J, leaving 9 bases unmatched. CDR3 length: 14 amino acids. The DNA for the CDR3 is TGTGCCAGCAGCCGACAGGGCCCCCGAGAAAAACTGTTTTTT. It is translated as CASSRQGPREKLFF.

In its sample, this clonotype was seen a few times. The chain is built from TRBV20-1 and TRBJ2-1; possibly TRBD1 or TRBD2 for D (6 bases each). CDR1 and CDR2 from the germline V gene are DFQATT and SNEGSKA (reference sequence). This CDR3 has 15 residues. V dropped 3 bases and J dropped 10 bases, with 22 bases sitting between them. CDR3 sequence (DNA): TGCAGTGCTAGGGGCGGGACAACCGACCAACTAGAGCAGTTCTTC. Amino acids: CSARGGTTDQLEQFF.

This clonotype was detected a few times. CDR3 in amino acids: CASIRDRTGTEAFF. CDR3 sequence (DNA): TGTGCCAGCATCAGGGACAGGACGGGCACTGAAGCTTTCTTT. The chain carries TRBV2 and TRBJ1-1; 8 nucleotides line up with TRBD1. The CDR3 spans 14 residues. Losses at the gene ends were 7 bases for V and 4 bases for J; bases not matched to a gene: 8. CDR1 is SNHLY and CDR2 is FYNNEI in the germline V gene.

This clonotype has only a few counts. This chain connects TRBV27 to TRBJ2-2; 9 bases line up with TRBD2. CDR1 is MNHEY, CDR2 SMNVEV, per germline (reference sequence). The CDR3 is 15 residues long. V was clipped by 6 bases and J by 2 bases; unmatched bases: 4. CDR3 nucleotide sequence: TGTGCCAGCAGACCAGCGGGAGGTAACACCGGGGAGCTGTTTTTT. Encoded protein: CASRPAGGNTGELFF.

This clonotype has just a few counts. The chain has TRBV18 and TRBJ2-1; 11 positions agree with TRBD1. V lost 5 bases, J lost 0 bases, and 3 bases stayed unmatched. The CDR3 is made up of 16 amino acids. The germline CDR1 and CDR2 sequences are KGHSH and LQKENI. The chain's CDR3 is CASSSGQGGSYNEQFF. CDR3 nucleotides: TGTGCCAGCTCATCGGGACAGGGGGGCTCCTACAATGAGCAGTTCTTC.

This clonotype was counted at least ten times. This chain connects TRBV6-5 to TRBJ2-3; tentatively, D is TRBD1 (6 bases). The CDR3 runs 16 residues. CDR1 is MNHEY and CDR2 is SVGAGI in the germline V gene. V was pared by 7 bases and J by 0 bases, with 17 bases between. The CDR3 DNA is TGTGCCAGCACCAACAGGGCTCCTCCTAGCACAGATACGCAGTATTTT. It encodes CASTNRAPPSTDTQYF.

V gene TRBV20-1 combines with J gene TRBJ2-3; a possible D gene is TRBD1 (5 bases). Trimming removed 0 bases at V and 3 bases at J, with 13 bases between. The CDR3 sequence is 15 residues long. In germline, CDR1 is DFQATT, CDR2 SNEGSKA (reference sequence). DNA for the CDR3: TGCAGTGCTAGAGATCCCCAGGGTGGTACAGATACGCAGTATTTT. This gives the protein CSARDPQGGTDTQYF.

This clonotype has just a few counts. This chain links TRBV6-5 with TRBJ1-1; D not certain. CDR3 length: 14 residues. V was shortened by 6 bases and J by 7 bases, with 18 bases between the two germline ends. The germline gives CDR1 MNHEY, CDR2 SVGAGI. The CDR3 sequence is CASREGHNTDEAFF. CDR3 DNA sequence: TGTGCCAGCAGAGAAGGGCATAACACTGATGAAGCTTTCTTT.

This clonotype was detected only a few times. The junction shows a germline mismatch at one end, possibly a read error. The genes are TRBV7-2 and TRBJ2-1, with TRBD2 matching over 8 bases. The germline CDR1 and CDR2 sequences are SGHTA and FQGNSA. This CDR3 has 13 residues. CDR3 in amino acids: CASSLVLSGRADF. The CDR3 DNA reads as TGTGCCAGCAGCTTAGTGTTGAGCGGGAGAGCGGACTTC. Full variable domain (remainder filled in from reference TRBV7-2 and TRBJ2-1): GAGVSQSPSNKVTEKGKDVELRCDPISGHTALYWYRQSLGQGLEFLIYFQGNSAPDKSGLPSDRFSAERTGGSVSTLTIQRTQQEDSAVYLCASSLVLSGRADFGPGTRLTVL.

V is TRBV5-1 and J is TRBJ1-3; D unresolved. Germline CDR1 SGHRS, CDR2 YFSETQ. CDR3 length equals 15 residues. V was pared by 0 bases and J by 4 bases, with 11 bases between. CDR3 DNA: TGCGCCAGCAGCTTGGCAGTATCTGCCGGAAACACCATATATTTT. Its translation is CASSLAVSAGNTIYF.

In its sample, this clonotype was seen many times. This chain joins TRBV29-1 and TRBJ1-2; maybe TRBD1 (6 bases). Germline V gene data show CDR1 as SQVTM and CDR2 as ANQGSEA. The CDR3 extends over 11 amino acids. V shed 2 bases and J shed 8 bases, with 9 bases lying between them. The CDR3 nucleotides read TGCAGCGTTGAACAGGGGAGCGGCTACACCTTC. It encodes CSVEQGSGYTF.

This clonotype was seen ten or more times. The chain is built from TRBV5-6 and TRBJ2-1, with 7 bases matching TRBD2. The CDR3 runs to 16 residues. Germline V gene lookup returns CDR1 SGHDT and CDR2 YYEEEE. V gave up 0 bases and J gave up 9 bases; unmatched junction bases: 12. The DNA of the CDR3 is TGTGCCAGCAGCTTGGGGAGGCGGGAGAGGCTCAGTGAGCAGTTCTTC. Its protein is CASSLGRRERLSEQFF.

This chain uses TRBV20-1 with TRBJ2-1; 9 bases match TRBD2. After removal of 0 bases from V and 6 bases from J, the junction contained 3 bases not matched to a gene. The CDR3 is made up of 14 amino acids. Germline assignment: CDR1 DFQATT and CDR2 SNEGSKA (reference sequence). CDR3 in amino acids: CSAREAGGLNEQFF. Written as DNA, the CDR3 is TGCAGTGCTAGAGAGGCGGGGGGGCTCAATGAGCAGTTCTTC.